This TCR beta chain was captured by sequencing in a study of blood T cell repertoires in COVID-19. Overall study context: Both acute and convalescent COVID-19 samples were obtained from the United States, Italy and Spain. T cells, B-cell-depleted T cells, or PBMCs supplied cDNA or gDNA.

The protocol was immunoSEQ multiplex PCR, while the TCRdb copy is restricted to in-frame clones and leaves out a portion. The sample consists of approximately 350,000 clones, around 80% of them appearing once. The CDR3 totals 17 residues. Germline CDR1 is LNHNV and CDR2 is YYDKDF (reference sequence). Trimming left V 0 bases short and J 0 bases short, with 12 bases between. This receptor was identified in a man between 25 and 39 years old with active or convalescent COVID-19. Sequencing used peripheral blood. The chain couples TRBV15 to TRBJ2-1; no reliable D call. CDR3 in DNA: TGTGCCACCAGCAGAGATCTTTATCCAGACTCCTACAATGAGCAGTTCTTC. This codes for CATSRDLYPDSYNEQFF.